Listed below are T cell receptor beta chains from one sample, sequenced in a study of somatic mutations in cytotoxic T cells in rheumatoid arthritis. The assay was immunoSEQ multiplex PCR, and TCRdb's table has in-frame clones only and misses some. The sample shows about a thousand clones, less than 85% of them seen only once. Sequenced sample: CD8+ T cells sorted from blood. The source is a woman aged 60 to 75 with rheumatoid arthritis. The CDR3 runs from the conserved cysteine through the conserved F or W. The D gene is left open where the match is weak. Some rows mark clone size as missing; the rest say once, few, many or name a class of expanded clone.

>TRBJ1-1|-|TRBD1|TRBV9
CASSDPGGTEAFF
TGTGCCAGCAGCGACCCAGGGGGAACTGAAGCTTTCTTT
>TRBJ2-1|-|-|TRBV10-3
CAISEGGNEQFF
TGTGCCATCAGTGAGGGGGGGAATGAGCAGTTCTTC
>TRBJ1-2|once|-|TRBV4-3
CASSQDRWSNYGYTF
TGCGCCAGCAGCCAAGATCGGTGGAGTAACTATGGCTACACCTTC
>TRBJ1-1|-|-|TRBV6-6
CASRSRAWATEAFF
TGTGCCAGCAGGAGCAGGGCCTGGGCCACTGAAGCTTTCTTT
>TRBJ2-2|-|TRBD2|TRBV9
CASSQLAGGSYTGELFF
TGTGCCAGCAGCCAACTAGCGGGGGGGTCTTACACCGGGGAGCTGTTTTTT
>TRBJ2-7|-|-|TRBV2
CASSEPYRRGKNEQYF
TGTGCCAGCAGTGAACCGTATCGACGGGGAAAGAACGAGCAGTACTTC
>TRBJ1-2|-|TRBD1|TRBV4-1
CASSHWTGDYGYTF
TGCGCCAGCAGCCACTGGACAGGGGACTATGGCTACACCTTC
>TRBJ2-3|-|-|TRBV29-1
CSALPGGEADTQYF
TGCAGCGCTCTCCCCGGCGGGGAGGCAGATACGCAGTATTTT
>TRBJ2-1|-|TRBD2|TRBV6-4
CASSVSGGSYNEQFF
TGTGCCAGCAGTGTGAGCGGGGGCTCCTACAATGAGCAGTTCTTC
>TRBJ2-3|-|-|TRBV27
CASSSGEPDTQYF
TGTGCCAGCAGTTCGGGGGAACCAGATACGCAGTATTTT
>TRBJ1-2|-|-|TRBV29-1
CSVEAGGAYGYTF
TGCAGCGTTGAAGCGGGGGGCGCCTATGGCTACACCTTC
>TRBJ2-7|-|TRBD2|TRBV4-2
CASSQDSGGGYYEQYF
TGTGCCAGCAGCCAAGATTCCGGGGGAGGGTACTACGAGCAGTACTTC
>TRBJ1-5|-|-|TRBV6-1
CASSEGGAGSQPQHF
TGTGCCAGCAGTGAGGGGGGTGCGGGAAGTCAGCCCCAGCATTTT